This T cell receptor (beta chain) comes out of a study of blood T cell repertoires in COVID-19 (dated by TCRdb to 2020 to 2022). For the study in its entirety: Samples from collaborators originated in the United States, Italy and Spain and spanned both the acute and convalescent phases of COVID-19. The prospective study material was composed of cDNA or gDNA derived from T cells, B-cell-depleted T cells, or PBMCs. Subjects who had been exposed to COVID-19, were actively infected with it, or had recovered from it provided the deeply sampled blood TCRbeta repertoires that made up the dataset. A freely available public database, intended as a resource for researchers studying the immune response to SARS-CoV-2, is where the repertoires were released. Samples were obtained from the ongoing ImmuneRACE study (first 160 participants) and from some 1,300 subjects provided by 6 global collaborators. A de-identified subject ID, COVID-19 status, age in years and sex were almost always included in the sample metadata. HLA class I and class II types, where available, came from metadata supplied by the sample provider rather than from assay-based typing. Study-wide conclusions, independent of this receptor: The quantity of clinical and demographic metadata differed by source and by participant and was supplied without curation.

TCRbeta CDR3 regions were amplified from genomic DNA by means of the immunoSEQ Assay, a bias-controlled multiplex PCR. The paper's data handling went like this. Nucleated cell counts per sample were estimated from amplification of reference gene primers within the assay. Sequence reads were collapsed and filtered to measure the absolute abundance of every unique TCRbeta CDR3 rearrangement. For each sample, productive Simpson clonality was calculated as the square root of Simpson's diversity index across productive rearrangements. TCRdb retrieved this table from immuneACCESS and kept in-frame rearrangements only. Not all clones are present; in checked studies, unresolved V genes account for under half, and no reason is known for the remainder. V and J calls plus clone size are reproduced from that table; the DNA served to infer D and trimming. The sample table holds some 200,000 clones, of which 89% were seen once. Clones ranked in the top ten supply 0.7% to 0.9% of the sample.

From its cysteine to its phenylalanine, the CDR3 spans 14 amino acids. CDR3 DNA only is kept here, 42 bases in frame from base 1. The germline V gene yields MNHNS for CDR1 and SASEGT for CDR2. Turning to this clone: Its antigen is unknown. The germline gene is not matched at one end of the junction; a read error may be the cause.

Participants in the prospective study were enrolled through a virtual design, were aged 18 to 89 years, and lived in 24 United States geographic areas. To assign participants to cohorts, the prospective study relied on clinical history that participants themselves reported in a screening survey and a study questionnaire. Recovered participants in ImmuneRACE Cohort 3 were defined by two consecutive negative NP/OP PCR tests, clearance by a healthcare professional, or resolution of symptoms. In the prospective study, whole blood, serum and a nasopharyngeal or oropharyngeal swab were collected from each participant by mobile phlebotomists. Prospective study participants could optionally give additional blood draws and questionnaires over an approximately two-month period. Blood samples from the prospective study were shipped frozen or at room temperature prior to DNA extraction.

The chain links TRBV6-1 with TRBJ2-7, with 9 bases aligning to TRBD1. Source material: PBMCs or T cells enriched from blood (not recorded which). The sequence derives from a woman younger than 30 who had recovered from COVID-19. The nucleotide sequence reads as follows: TGTGCCAGCAATGAACAGGGGGCAGACTACGAGCAGTACTTC. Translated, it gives CASNEQGADYEQYF.